This T cell receptor beta chain was observed in a study of vaccination effects on CD4 cells after COVID-19. The method was immunoSEQ multiplex PCR; TCRdb's version includes in-frame clones alone and lacks a portion of them. Of 70,000 to 85,000 clones in the sample, approximately 80% were seen once. The CDR3 is 17 amino acids. V trimming: 3 bases; J trimming: 0 bases; junction bases outside the gene matches: 6. Germline V CDR1 and CDR2: MNHEY, SVGEGT. General study findings and limits: Of the vaccine-induced clones from healthy vaccinees, merely 1 of 255 recognized common cold coronaviruses as well. Early post-infection timepoints were missing from the study, which also had few convalescent patients.

Antigen-specific CD4+ T cells were expanded with viral peptide pools in the ViraFEST assay before sequencing. When around 10 days of culture had elapsed, CD4+ T cells were isolated. Participants were vaccinated with two doses of either the BNT162b2 or mRNA-1273 vaccine. Concerning this clone: Its antigen is undetermined.

The sequence was collected from a human donor who received a COVID-19 vaccine. The source material was CD4+ T cells from PBMCs cultured with HCoV-229E spike peptides, sampled after COVID-19 vaccination. The rearrangement links TRBV6-2 or TRBV6-3 to TRBJ2-2; TRBD1 aligns across 8 bases. The CDR3 reads CASSYGQGYPNTGELFF. In nucleotides, the CDR3 is TGTGCCAGCAGTTATGGACAGGGATACCCGAACACCGGGGAGCTGTTTTTT.